Sequencing of this TCR beta chain was carried out in a study of CD8 T cells in ankylosing spondylitis. Libraries of TCR beta came from quantitative 5'-RACE with molecular barcodes. A single record per CDR3 protein comes from TCRdb applying MiXCR to the 5' RACE reads. There are some 800,000 distinct CDR3 sequences in the sample; 12% occur only once, and around 0.51% lies in the top ten. This clonotype was picked up a small number of times. The antigen is unknown. Points from the study as a whole: Certain motif variants had earlier been reported in reactive arthritis synovial fluid and blood. Ankylosing spondylitis blood seemed to carry a telltale TCR beta motif made of several highly homologous variants. Clones linked to disease were reported to show significant enrichment in matched ankylosing spondylitis synovial fluid.

The germline V gene encodes CDR1 SEHNR and CDR2 FQNEAQ (reference sequence). CDR3 size: 15 residues. Between the trimmed V and J ends, which lost 1 base and 5 bases, there was a span of 11 bases. The sequencing input was blood, either unsorted or a sorted T cell fraction (not recorded which). The receptor was derived from a male donor with ankylosing spondylitis. This chain connects TRBV7-9 to TRBJ2-2, with a possible D match to TRBD2 (5 bases). CDR3 protein: CASSLGVSATGELFF. DNA for the CDR3: TGTGCCAGCAGCTTAGGGGTTAGCGCGACCGGGGAGCTGTTTTTT.